What follows are 5 T cell receptor beta chains derived from one specimen sequenced in a study of Ad26.COV2.S vaccination and SARS-CoV-2 variants. The treatment was: roughly 20 received Ad26.COV2.S at low or high dose, single or two shots; about 5 received placebo; per-sample allocation not given. Vaccine and placebo recipients were sampled on day 63 after the first injection. Sequencing was performed with immunoSEQ multiplex PCR; in TCRdb, only in-frame clones are kept and a portion is missing. The sample lists 380,000 or so clones, around four fifths occurring once. The starting material was peripheral blood, obtained in a trial of Ad26.COV2.S vaccine versus placebo. These receptors were collected from a person aged 18-60 years who received the Ad26.COV2.S COVID-19 vaccine or a placebo.

CDR3 in DNA: TGTGCCAGCAGCTTCCTTCTATCAGGGAATTGGTACCAAGAGACCCAGTACTTC. Translation: CASSFLLSGNWYQETQYF. This chain connects TRBV7-3 to TRBJ2-5; TRBD1 might be the D (5 bases). Germline lookup yields CDR1 SGHTA and CDR2 FQGTGA. Trimming took 3 bases from V and 0 from J, leaving 20 bases between them. The CDR3 length is 18 residues. The full variable domain, in which reference TRBV7-3 and TRBJ2-5 provide the parts outside the CDR3, is GAGVSQTPSNKVTEKGKYVELRCDPISGHTALYWYRQSLGQGPEFLIYFQGTGAADDSGLPNDRFFAVRPEGSVSTLKIQRTERGDSAVYLCASSFLLSGNWYQETQYFGPGTRLLVL.

This clone was observed a handful of times. This chain's CDR3 is CASSFASTLEAFF. The DNA of the CDR3 is TGTGCCAGCAGTTTCGCCTCGACTTTAGAAGCTTTCTTT. This chain connects TRBV6-5 to TRBJ1-1; no reliable D call. Looked up from germline, CDR1 is MNHEY and CDR2 is SVGAGI. The CDR3 contains 13 residues. Trimming removed 4 bases from V and 8 bases from J, with 14 bases in between.

The chain has TRBV5-4 and TRBJ2-7; 10 bases are a match to TRBD2. V was clipped by 3 bases and J by 11 bases; unmatched bases: 14. CDR3 length: 15 residues. CDR1 is SGHNT, CDR2 YYREEE, per germline (reference sequence). The DNA for the CDR3 is TGTGCCAGCAGCTCCCCCGAGAGCGGGAGGGCCAGGGAGTACTTC. This sequence encodes CASSSPESGRAREYF.

The chain joins TRBV25-1 to TRBJ1-2; 7 bases align to TRBD1. This CDR3 contains 12 residues. V lost 7 bases and J lost 5; bases outside the gene matches: 4. Per the germline V gene, CDR1 is MGHDK and CDR2 is SYGVNS. The CDR3 here is CASKTGAYGYTF. In DNA, the CDR3 is TGTGCCAGCAAAACAGGGGCTTATGGCTACACCTTC.

This chain connects TRBV7-2 to TRBJ2-2; D is undetermined. The CDR3 has 16 residues. Deletions cut 1 base from V and 0 bases from J, with 9 bases between. CDR1 and CDR2 (germline): SGHTA, FQGNSA. DNA for the CDR3: TGTGCCAGCAGCTTAGTTTCAATCGCGAACACCGGGGAGCTGTTTTTT. It encodes CASSLVSIANTGELFF.